Listed below are T cell receptor beta chains from one sample, sequenced in a study of early T cells in non-severe SARS-CoV-2 infection. TCRdb fed the 5' RACE reads into MiXCR, producing one record per CDR3 protein. The data show 35,000 to 45,000 distinct CDR3 sequences, with 8.5% to 10% seen just once and 9.5% to 15% held by the top ten. Sequencing was carried out using whole blood. These receptors all stem from an adult who was a healthcare worker with PCR-confirmed SARS-CoV-2 infection or an uninfected control (not recorded which). Both conserved end residues are part of each CDR3. A D gene is named only where the DNA matches it firmly. The size entry is marked missing in some rows and otherwise reads once, few, many or a size class.

cdr3_aa cdr3_nt j_call v_call clone_size d_call
CASGATVGYGQYF TGTGCCAGCGGGGCGACAGTGGGCTACGGGCAGTACTTC TRBJ2-7 TRBV11-2 many NA
CVSSPGQVYEQYF TGTGTCAGCAGTCCAGGACAGGTCTACGAGCAGTACTTC TRBJ2-7 TRBV7-2 NA TRBD1
CASSLMGRNEQFF TGTGCCAGCAGCTTAATGGGTAGAAATGAGCAGTTCTTC TRBJ2-1 TRBV7-3 many NA
CASSFVSGGALAKNIQYF TGTGCCAGCAGCTTCGTTAGCGGGGGGGCCTTAGCCAAAAACATTCAGTACTTC TRBJ2-4 TRBV7-9 many TRBD2
CASSKAGSSTDTQYF TGTGCCAGTAGTAAAGCGGGGAGCAGCACAGATACGCAGTATTTT TRBJ2-3 TRBV19 NA TRBD2
CASSGGTAMTEAFF TGTGCCAGCAGCGGAGGGACGGCGATGACTGAAGCTTTCTTT TRBJ1-1 TRBV9 many NA
CASSYSRTGNGYTF TGTGCCAGCAGTTACTCGAGGACAGGGAATGGCTACACCTTC TRBJ1-2 TRBV6-6 many TRBD1
CASSQNDQPQHF TGTGCCAGCAGCCAAAATGATCAGCCCCAGCATTTT TRBJ1-5 TRBV3-1 NA NA
CSAHSSTDTQYF TGCAGTGCTCACTCTTCAACAGATACGCAGTATTTT TRBJ2-3 TRBV20-1 many NA
CASSSPHGSSYEQYF TGTGCCAGCAGCTCCCCCCACGGAAGCTCCTACGAGCAGTACTTC TRBJ2-7 TRBV7-9 many NA
CASTLLAGMGNEQFF TGTGCCAGCACCCTACTAGCGGGGATGGGCAATGAGCAGTTCTTC TRBJ2-1 TRBV11-1 NA TRBD2
CASNHIYRGNYGYTF TGTGCCAGCAACCATATTTACAGGGGTAACTATGGCTACACCTTC TRBJ1-2 TRBV28 NA TRBD1
CASSLETGAIYF TGCGCCAGCAGCTTGGAGACAGGGGCCATATATTTT TRBJ1-3 TRBV5-1 many TRBD1
CASSPNPSGELFF TGTGCCAGCAGCCCGAACCCTTCCGGGGAGCTGTTTTTT TRBJ2-2 TRBV6-5 few NA
CASSQDGISVQETQYF TGTGCCAGCAGCCAGGACGGCATCTCTGTCCAAGAGACCCAGTACTTC TRBJ2-5 TRBV9 NA NA